Each of the 15 T cell receptor beta chains below was sequenced from the same sample in a study of blood T cell repertoires in COVID-19. Method: immunoSEQ multiplex PCR; TCRdb's copy keeps in-frame clones and lacks some. The sample includes 120,000 or so clones, approximately 90% of them seen just once. Input material: peripheral blood. These receptors were obtained from a human donor in a cohort sampled during active COVID-19.

In its sample, this clone was seen once. V usage is TRBV15 and J usage is TRBJ2-5; D perhaps matches TRBD2 (6 bases). The CDR3 runs to 12 residues. V was trimmed by 8 bases and J by 4 bases, leaving 11 bases between them. Germline loops: CDR1 LNHNV, CDR2 YYDKDF (reference sequence). CDR3 DNA sequence: TGTGCCACCGGGAGGTTCGGAGAGACCCAGTACTTC. This sequence encodes CATGRFGETQYF.

The rearrangement joins TRBV28 to TRBJ2-1; TRBD2 matches at 8 bases. The CDR3 runs to 16 residues. Losses at the gene ends were 7 bases for V and 5 bases for J; bases not matched to a gene: 13. In germline, CDR1 is MDHEN, CDR2 SYDVKM. CDR3 loop: CASTTGGTHANNEQFF. The CDR3 DNA reads as TGTGCCAGCACCACGGGAGGGACCCACGCTAACAATGAGCAGTTCTTC.

The V and J genes are TRBV19 and TRBJ1-5; 7 bases map to TRBD1. Trimming removed 4 bases from V and 4 bases from J; junction bases left unmatched: 4. This CDR3 is built from 14 residues. The germline CDR1 and CDR2 sequences are LNHDA and SQIVND (reference sequence). The CDR3, as DNA: TGTGCCAGTAGTAGAAGGGGGCTTAATCAGCCCCAGCATTTT. It translates to CASSRRGLNQPQHF.

V gene TRBV28 combines with J gene TRBJ2-7; a possible D gene is TRBD2 (6 bases). The V gene lost 1 base and the J gene lost 3 bases, with 19 bases spanning the gap. Germline V gives CDR1 MDHEN, CDR2 SYDVKM. This CDR3 contains 17 residues. For the CDR3, the DNA is TGTGCCAGCAGTTTATTACCCCGACTAGGTCGGATCTACGAGCAGTACTTC. Translation gives CASSLLPRLGRIYEQYF.

CDR3 sequence (DNA): TGCGCCAGCAGCCAACAGGGAGGGAGAAGCAATCAGCCCCAGCATTTT. Its translation is CASSQQGGRSNQPQHF. V usage is TRBV4-1 and J usage is TRBJ1-5; a possible D gene is TRBD1 (5 bases). The CDR3 is made up of 16 amino acids. Germline V gene data show CDR1 as MGHRA and CDR2 as YSYEKL. With 2 bases removed from V and 1 base from J, the gap between germline ends came to 12 bases.

The V gene is TRBV19, the J gene TRBJ2-5; the match to TRBD2 covers 12 bases. V shed 5 bases, J shed 5 bases, and the junction held 6 bases outside the gene matches. Germline-derived CDR1 and CDR2 are LNHDA and SQIVND (reference sequence). The CDR3 spans 15 residues. The DNA of the CDR3 is TGTGCCAGTAGTTTGGGACTAGCGGGTCCGGAGACCCAGTACTTC. Translated, it gives CASSLGLAGPETQYF.

The chain links TRBV7-9 to TRBJ2-5, with D possibly TRBD1 on 5 matching bases. Germline CDR1 reads SEHNR; CDR2 reads FQNEAQ (reference sequence). The CDR3 has 16 amino acids. V was pared by 4 bases and J by 2 bases, with 17 bases between. The CDR3 sequence is CASSSKQGPQQETQYF. CDR3 DNA sequence: TGTGCCAGCAGCTCAAAGCAGGGTCCCCAACAAGAGACCCAGTACTTC. Full variable domain (outside the CDR3, taken from reference TRBV7-9 and TRBJ2-5): DTGVSQNPRHKITKRGQNVTFRCDPISEHNRLYWYRQTLGQGPEFLTYFQNEAQLEKSRLLSDRFSAERPKGSFSTLEIQRTEQGDSAMYLCASSSKQGPQQETQYFGPGTRLLVL.

This sequence joins TRBV6-1 and TRBJ2-1; D unresolved. The germline V and J ends were trimmed by 3 bases and 2 bases, with 11 bases remaining between them. Germline CDR1 and CDR2: MNHNS and SASEGT. This CDR3 comprises 15 residues. This chain's CDR3 is CASSDSQAAYNEQFF. The CDR3 nucleotides read TGTGCCAGCAGTGATAGTCAGGCCGCCTACAATGAGCAGTTCTTC.

The CDR3 bases are TGCGCCAGCAGCTTAAACCCAGGGGGGAGGAACGAGCAGTACTTC. Its protein is CASSLNPGGRNEQYF. The chain joins TRBV5-1 to TRBJ2-7; D may be TRBD1 (7 bases). CDR1 is SGHRS, CDR2 YFSETQ, per germline. The CDR3 contains 15 residues. Trimming pared 2 bases from V and 5 bases from J, leaving 17 bases between. Full variable domain (missing parts from reference TRBV5-1 and TRBJ2-7): KAGVTQTPRYLIKTRGQQVTLSCSPISGHRSVSWYQQTPGQGLQFLFEYFSETQRNKGNFPGRFSGRQFSNSRSEMNVSTLELGDSALYLCASSLNPGGRNEQYFGPGTRLTVT.

The rearrangement uses TRBV3-1 (or the pseudogene TRBV3-2) and TRBJ1-5, with TRBD1 as a possible D gene (5 bases). From germline, CDR1 is LGHDT and CDR2 YNNKEL (reference sequence). CDR3 length: 12 residues. V was shortened by 8 bases and J by 6 bases, with 11 bases between the two germline ends. The CDR3 region is CASAGPGQPQHF. As DNA, the CDR3 is TGTGCCAGCGCGGGGCCGGGTCAGCCCCAGCATTTT.

This clone has a single count. The DNA of the CDR3 is TGTGCCAGCAGTGTCCCCCCGGGAGGGGACACTGAAGCTTTCTTT. Translation: CASSVPPGGDTEAFF. The chain joins TRBV2 to TRBJ1-1; TRBD1 is a possible D gene (5 bases). This CDR3 spans 15 amino acids. The germline V and J ends were trimmed by 4 bases and 3 bases, with 15 bases remaining between them. The germline V gene encodes CDR1 SNHLY and CDR2 FYNNEI.

The chain employs TRBV10-2 and TRBJ1-5, with D tentatively TRBD1 (5 bases). The CDR3 extends over 14 amino acids. The germline V gene has CDR1 WSHSY and CDR2 SAAADI. V lost 5 bases and J lost 4, with 12 bases in between. This chain's CDR3 is CASSSTVSNQPQHF. The CDR3 DNA reads TGCGCCAGCAGTTCGACAGTAAGTAATCAGCCCCAGCATTTT.

V and J are TRBV9 and TRBJ2-3, with D tentatively TRBD1 (6 bases). Germline-derived CDR1 and CDR2 are SGDLS and YYNGEE. V was clipped by 4 bases and J by 5 bases, with 11 bases between them. CDR3 size: 13 residues. The DNA for the CDR3 is TGTGCCAGCAGCTCTAGGGGGTTAGATACGCAGTATTTT. Protein product: CASSSRGLDTQYF.

The sample holds one count of this clone. The rearrangement uses TRBV29-1 and TRBJ1-2; possible D gene TRBD1, 5 bases. Trimming took off 5 bases at V and 8 bases at J, with 21 bases between the two ends. The CDR3 covers 14 residues. CDR1 is SQVTM, CDR2 ANQGSEA, per germline. CDR3 sequence reads: CSVPGGLLGEGYTF. In DNA form, the CDR3 reads TGCAGCGTTCCGGGGGGACTTTTAGGAGAGGGCTACACCTTC.

V and J are TRBV3-1 (or the pseudogene TRBV3-2) and TRBJ1-2; 7 bases line up with TRBD1. CDR3 length: 16 amino acids. J gave up 2 bases and V 0 bases, and 6 bases lay outside the gene matches. CDR1 and CDR2 from the germline V gene are LGHDT and YNNKEL (reference sequence). The DNA of the CDR3 is TGTGCCAGCAGCCAAGAGTTTTCAGGGGGGAACTATGGCTACACCTTC. Protein product: CASSQEFSGGNYGYTF.